This T cell receptor beta chain was sequenced in a study of blood T cell repertoires in COVID-19. In the study's own analysis: Amplification of reference gene primers was used by the study to estimate nucleated cell counts. Profiled with immunoSEQ multiplex PCR; TCRdb holds only in-frame clones, not every one. V and J calls and clone size are those listed in that table; D and trimming were worked out from the DNA. The repertoire holds fewer than 400,000 clones, with 85% to 90% as singletons. This clone was picked up one time. There are 16 residues in the CDR3. CDR1 is SGHDT and CDR2 is YYEEEE in the germline V gene. The V and J ends lost 3 bases and 1 base respectively, with 16 bases between them.

The receptor was derived from a woman in her fifties or sixties who had recovered from COVID-19. The sample taken for sequencing was PBMCs or T cells enriched from blood (not recorded which). This chain joins TRBV5-6 and TRBJ1-1; D is unclear. CDR3 in amino acids: CASSSDGLGGNTEAFF. The CDR3 DNA sequence: TGTGCCAGCAGCTCGGATGGGCTAGGAGGGAACACTGAAGCTTTCTTT.